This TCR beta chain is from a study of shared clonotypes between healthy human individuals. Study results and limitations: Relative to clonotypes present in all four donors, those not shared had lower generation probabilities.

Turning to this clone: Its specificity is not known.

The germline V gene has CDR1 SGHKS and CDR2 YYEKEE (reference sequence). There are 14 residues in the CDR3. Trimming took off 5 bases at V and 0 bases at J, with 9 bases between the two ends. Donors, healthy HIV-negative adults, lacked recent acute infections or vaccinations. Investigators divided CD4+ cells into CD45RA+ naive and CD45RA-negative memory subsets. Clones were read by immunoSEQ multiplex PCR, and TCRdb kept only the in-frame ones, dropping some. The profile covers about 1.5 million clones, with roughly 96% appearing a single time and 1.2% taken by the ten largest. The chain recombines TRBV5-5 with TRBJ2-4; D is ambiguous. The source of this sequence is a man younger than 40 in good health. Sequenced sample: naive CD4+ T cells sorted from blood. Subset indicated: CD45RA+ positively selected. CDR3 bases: TGTGCCAGCAGGTTAAGCCTAGCCAAAAACATTCAGTACTTC. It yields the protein CASRLSLAKNIQYF.